This entry lists 17 T cell receptor beta chains sequenced from one sample in a study of T cell changes during pregnancy in multiple sclerosis. Generated by immunoSEQ multiplex PCR, the TCRdb table keeps only in-frame clones and is missing some. The data show roughly 75,000 clones, roughly 91% seen once. The source was peripheral blood, collected after pregnancy. The origin of the receptors is a female donor in good health, enrolled as a control in a pregnancy study.

The V and J genes are TRBV5-1 and TRBJ2-7; TRBD2 agrees at 14 bases. V lost 4 bases, J lost 4 bases, and 7 bases stayed unmatched. CDR1 SGHRS and CDR2 YFSETQ come from the germline V gene. CDR3 length: 16 amino acids. The CDR3: CASSVGLAGGGYEQYF. The CDR3 nucleotides read TGCGCCAGCAGCGTCGGACTAGCGGGAGGTGGGTACGAGCAGTACTTC.

This chain links TRBV7-3 with TRBJ2-3; 11 bases agree with TRBD2. V shed 4 bases, J shed 5 bases, and the junction held 5 bases outside the gene matches. This CDR3 comprises 15 residues. Germline V gene sequence: CDR1 SGHTA, CDR2 FQGTGA. The CDR3 loop reads CASSSIAGGGDTQYF. The CDR3 DNA reads as TGTGCCAGCAGCTCGATAGCGGGAGGGGGAGATACGCAGTATTTT. The full variable domain, completed using reference TRBV7-3 and TRBJ2-3, is GAGVSQTPSNKVTEKGKYVELRCDPISGHTALYWYRQSLGQGPEFLIYFQGTGAADDSGLPNDRFFAVRPEGSVSTLKIQRTERGDSAVYLCASSSIAGGGDTQYFGPGTRLTVL.

The chain carries TRBV9 and TRBJ2-5, with TRBD1 matching 8 bases. The ends lost 0 bases at V and 3 bases at J; junction bases unmatched: 7. The V gene's germline CDR1 is SGDLS and CDR2 YYNGEE. This CDR3 has 16 residues. The CDR3 DNA reads TGTGCCAGCAGCGTAGGCGGGGACAGGACTAAAGAGACCCAGTACTTC. Translation: CASSVGGDRTKETQYF.

V usage is TRBV4-2 and J usage is TRBJ2-2; 8 nucleotides align to TRBD1. This CDR3 is built from 17 residues. With 0 bases clipped from V and 7 bases from J, the junction kept 10 bases outside the gene matches. The germline V gene has CDR1 LGHNA and CDR2 YNFKEQ. The CDR3 region is CASSQEGQGAGNGELFF. The CDR3, as DNA: TGTGCCAGCAGCCAAGAGGGGCAGGGGGCAGGGAACGGGGAGCTGTTTTTT.

The CDR3 loop is CASSEVGGRQPQHF. The CDR3 DNA follows: TGTGCCAGCAGTGAAGTAGGGGGCAGGCAGCCCCAGCATTTT. J is TRBJ1-5 and V is TRBV2; 7 nucleotides align to TRBD1. The germline gives CDR1 SNHLY, CDR2 FYNNEI. The length of the CDR3 is 14 residues. The J segment lost 7 bases and the V segment lost 1 base, leaving 4 bases of the junction unmatched. The variable domain in full, with the rest retrieved from reference TRBV2 and TRBJ1-5, is EPEVTQTPSHQVTQMGQEVILRCVPISNHLYFYWYRQILGQKVEFLVSFYNNEISEKSEIFDDQFSVERPDGSNFTLKIRSTKLEDSAMYFCASSEVGGRQPQHFGDGTRLSIL.

The rearrangement joins TRBV10-3 to TRBJ1-2, with 10 bases identical to TRBD1. The germline CDR1 and CDR2 sequences are ENHRY and SYGVKD. There are 14 residues in the CDR3. J lost 5 bases, V lost 6 bases, and 6 bases had no gene match. Written as DNA, the CDR3 is TGTGCCATCAGAGGGACAGGGGAAGGGTATGGCTACACCTTC. It codes for CAIRGTGEGYGYTF.

V and J are TRBV10-1 and TRBJ2-3, with 9 bases matching TRBD1. CDR1 and CDR2 (germline): WNHNN, SYGVQD (reference sequence). The CDR3 spans 13 residues. The V gene end was trimmed by 9 bases and the J gene end by 2 bases; junction bases not matched to a gene: 3. DNA for the CDR3: TGCGCCAGGGGACAGGGACCCACAGATACGCAGTATTTT. Its protein is CARGQGPTDTQYF.

V gene TRBV30 combines with J gene TRBJ2-6, with D tentatively TRBD1 (5 bases). CDR3 length equals 16 residues. V lost 0 bases and J lost 0, with 9 bases in between. Germline CDR1 is GTSNPN and CDR2 is SVGIG (reference sequence). CDR3 nucleotide sequence: TGTGCCTGGAGTGTACAGGAGTTCTCTGGGGCCAACGTCCTGACTTTC. Translating it yields CAWSVQEFSGANVLTF.

This clone was picked up a small number of times. V usage is TRBV7-8 and J usage is TRBJ2-7; D gene ambiguous. The V gene lost 1 base and the J gene lost 1 base, with 8 bases spanning the gap. CDR1 is SGHVS, CDR2 FQNEAQ, per germline. The CDR3 has 14 residues. CDR3 loop: CASSLGELSYEQYF. For the CDR3, the DNA is TGTGCCAGCAGCTTAGGAGAATTATCCTACGAGCAGTACTTC.

CDR3: CASSYDRGVSYEQYF. The CDR3 DNA follows: TGTGCCAGCAGCTATGACAGGGGGGTTTCCTACGAGCAGTACTTC. V and J are TRBV5-4 and TRBJ2-7, with 9 positions matching TRBD1. The CDR3 runs to 15 residues. V gave up 3 bases and J gave up 1 base; unmatched junction bases: 5. Looked up from germline, CDR1 is SGHNT and CDR2 is YYREEE (reference sequence).

This chain connects TRBV7-9 to TRBJ2-7, with 9 bases that match TRBD1. V lost 3 bases and J lost 2; bases outside the gene matches: 2. This CDR3 contains 14 residues. Germline-derived CDR1 and CDR2 are SEHNR and FQNEAQ (reference sequence). The CDR3 DNA reads as TGTGCCAGCAGCTTGGGGACAGGGCCCTACGAGCAGTACTTC. Protein: CASSLGTGPYEQYF. The variable domain in full, with the rest retrieved from reference TRBV7-9 and TRBJ2-7, is DTGVSQNPRHKITKRGQNVTFRCDPISEHNRLYWYRQTLGQGPEFLTYFQNEAQLEKSRLLSDRFSAERPKGSFSTLEIQRTEQGDSAMYLCASSLGTGPYEQYFGPGTRLTVT.

This chain joins TRBV7-2 and TRBJ2-7, with TRBD1 as a possible D gene (5 bases). The V end was cut by 3 bases, the J end by 1 base, with 10 bases between. CDR1 is SGHTA, CDR2 FQGNSA, per germline. CDR3 length: 14 amino acids. CDR3: CASSFDSQSYEQYF. For the CDR3, the DNA is TGTGCCAGCAGCTTTGACAGCCAATCCTACGAGCAGTACTTC.

The CDR3 protein is CASSLAISTDTQYF. For the CDR3, the DNA is TGCGCCAGCAGCTTGGCTATTAGCACAGATACGCAGTATTTT. This chain connects TRBV5-1 to TRBJ2-3; D remains ambiguous. The V end was cut by 0 bases, the J end by 0 bases, with 5 bases between. The CDR3 consists of 14 residues. Germline V gene lookup returns CDR1 SGHRS and CDR2 YFSETQ.

The V gene is TRBV7-2, the J gene TRBJ2-6; 10 bases align to TRBD1. The V gene end was trimmed by 10 bases and the J gene end by 2 bases; junction bases not matched to a gene: 2. Germline assignment: CDR1 SGHTA and CDR2 FQGNSA. The CDR3 is 14 residues long. CDR3 sequence: CATGQGAGANVLTF. The CDR3 DNA reads as TGTGCCACCGGACAGGGGGCTGGGGCCAACGTCCTGACTTTC.

The chain combines TRBV10-2 with TRBJ1-3, with 8 bases lining up with TRBD1. From germline, CDR1 is WSHSY and CDR2 SAAADI. This CDR3 contains 15 residues. The V segment lost 6 bases and the J segment 0 bases; nucleotides outside the gene matches: 4. For the CDR3, the DNA is TGCGCCAGCAGGAGGGGACAGGCCTCTGGAAACACCATATATTTT. This sequence encodes CASRRGQASGNTIYF.

The chain has TRBV5-3 and TRBJ1-5; the D gene is possibly TRBD1 (5 bases). TRBV5-3 is noted as an ORF with a role that remains uncertain. This CDR3 has 15 amino acids. V was pared by 0 bases and J by 4 bases, with 11 bases between. The CDR3 reads CARSLAEEGNQPQHF. CDR3 in DNA: TGTGCCAGAAGCTTGGCCGAGGAGGGGAATCAGCCCCAGCATTTT.

V usage is TRBV6-1 and J usage is TRBJ2-7, with 9 bases identical to TRBD1. Unmatched junction bases numbered 0, after V lost 0 bases and J lost 3 bases. Germline V gene lookup returns CDR1 MNHNS and CDR2 SASEGT. This CDR3 comprises 14 residues. DNA of the CDR3: TGTGCCAGCAGTGAAGCGGGACAGGGCTACGAGCAGTACTTC. It codes for CASSEAGQGYEQYF.